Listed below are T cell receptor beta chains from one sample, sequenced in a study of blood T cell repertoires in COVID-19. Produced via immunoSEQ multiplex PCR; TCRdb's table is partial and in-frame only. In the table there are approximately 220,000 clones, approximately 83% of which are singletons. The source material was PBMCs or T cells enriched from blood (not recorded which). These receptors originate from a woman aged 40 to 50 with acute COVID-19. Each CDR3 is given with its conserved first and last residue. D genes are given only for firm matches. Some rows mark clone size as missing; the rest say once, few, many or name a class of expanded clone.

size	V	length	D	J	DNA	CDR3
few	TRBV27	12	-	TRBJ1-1	TGTGCCAGCAGTTTAAACGCAGTACAAGCTTTCTTT	CASSLNAVQAFF
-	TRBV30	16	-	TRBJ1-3	TGTGCCTGGAGTATCCCAGGGAGGATGAGTGGAAACACCATATATTTT	CAWSIPGRMSGNTIYF
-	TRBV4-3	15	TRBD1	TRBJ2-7	TGCGCCAGCAGCCCTACCCGGGACAGCCTCTACGAGCAGTACTTC	CASSPTRDSLYEQYF
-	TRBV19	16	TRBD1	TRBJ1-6	TGTGCCAGTAGTATTCAAGGGACAGGGGATAATTCACCCCTCCACTTT	CASSIQGTGDNSPLHF
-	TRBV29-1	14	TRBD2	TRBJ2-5	TGCAGCTTGGTATTAGCGGGATTGCAAGAGACCCAGTACTTC	CSLVLAGLQETQYF
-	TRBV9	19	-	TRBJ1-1	TGTGCCAGCAGCCCAATAGATGGGAGCACGGGGGTGGGAAGAACTGAAGCTTTCTTT	CASSPIDGSTGVGRTEAFF
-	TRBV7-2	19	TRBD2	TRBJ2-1	TGTGCCAGCAGCTTACGGTTCCGGGACTACTCAAGCTCCTACAATGAGCAGTTCTTC	CASSLRFRDYSSSYNEQFF
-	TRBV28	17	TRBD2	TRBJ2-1	TGTGCCAGCAGTTTATCCGTGGTAGCGGGAGGTTGGAATGAGCAGTTCTTC	CASSLSVVAGGWNEQFF
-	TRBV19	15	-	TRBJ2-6	TGTGCCAGTAGTATAGGCGACTCTGGGGCCAACGTCCTGACTTTC	CASSIGDSGANVLTF
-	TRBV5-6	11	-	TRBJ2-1	TGTGCCAGCAGCTCCTCTAGCGAGCAGTTCTTC	CASSSSSEQFF
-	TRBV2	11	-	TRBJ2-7	TGTGCCAGCAGTGTAGTGTACGAGCAGTACTTC	CASSVVYEQYF
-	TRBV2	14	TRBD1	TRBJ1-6	TGTGCCAGGAGACAGGGGGTCAGTAATTCACCCCTCCACTTT	CARRQGVSNSPLHF
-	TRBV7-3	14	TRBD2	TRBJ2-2	TGTGCCAGCAGGGGGGGACTAAGTGAAGAGGAGCTGTTTTTT	CASRGGLSEEELFF
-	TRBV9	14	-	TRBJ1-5	TGTGCCAGCAGCGTAGGCGGGGGCAATCAGCCCCAGCATTTT	CASSVGGGNQPQHF
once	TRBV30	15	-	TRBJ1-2	TGTGCCTGGAGTGTAGACGGTTCAGACAGGCGGGGCTACACCTTC	CAWSVDGSDRRGYTF
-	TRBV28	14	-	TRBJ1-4	TGTGCCAGCATCCGGGGAGCGGCAAATGAAAAACTGTTTTTT	CASIRGAANEKLFF
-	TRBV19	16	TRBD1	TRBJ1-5	TGTGCCACTAACATCAGGGGGCAGGGAAGCAATCAGCCCCAGCATTTT	CATNIRGQGSNQPQHF
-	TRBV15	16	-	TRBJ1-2	TGTGCCACCAGCAGAGATCTACGGAGGGGAAACTATGGCTACACCTTC	CATSRDLRRGNYGYTF
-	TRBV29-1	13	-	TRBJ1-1	TGCAGCGTTGTGCGGGGATTTGACACTGAAGCTTTCTTT	CSVVRGFDTEAFF
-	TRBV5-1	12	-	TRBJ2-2	TGCGCCAGCAGCCCCCAGGACGGGGAGCTGTTTTTT	CASSPQDGELFF
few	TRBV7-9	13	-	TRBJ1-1	TGTGCCAGCAGCTTACAGGAGAACACTGAAGCTTTCTTT	CASSLQENTEAFF
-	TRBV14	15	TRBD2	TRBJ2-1	TGTGCCAGCAGCCAAGGTACTAGCGGGATCAATGAGCAGTTCTTC	CASSQGTSGINEQFF
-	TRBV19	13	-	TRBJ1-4	TGTGCCACAAAAAGGGAGGCTAATGAAAAACTGTTTTTT	CATKREANEKLFF
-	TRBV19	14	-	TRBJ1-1	TGTGCCAGTAGTATCGGTGCCATGAACACTGAAGCTTTCTTT	CASSIGAMNTEAFF
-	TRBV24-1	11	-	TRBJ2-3	TGTGCCACCAGGGGGGGAGATACGCAGTATTTT	CATRGGDTQYF
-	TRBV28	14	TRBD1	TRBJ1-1	TGTGCCAGCAGTACCTACAGGGGTTCGTCTGAAGCTTTCTTT	CASSTYRGSSEAFF
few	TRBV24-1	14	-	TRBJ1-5	TGTGCCACCAGTGGCCAGGGGTTTAATCAGCCCCAGCATTTT	CATSGQGFNQPQHF
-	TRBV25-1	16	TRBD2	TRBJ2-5	TGTGCCAGCAGTGAATTTCTAGCGGGAGCCCAAGAGACCCAGTACTTC	CASSEFLAGAQETQYF
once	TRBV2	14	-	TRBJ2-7	TGTGCCAGCCGCCGGGACTCTAAATACTACGAGCAGTACTTC	CASRRDSKYYEQYF
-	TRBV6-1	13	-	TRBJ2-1	TGTGCCAGCAGTTCCCGACAGAACAATGAGCAGTTCTTC	CASSSRQNNEQFF
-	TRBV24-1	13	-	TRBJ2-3	TGTGCCACCAGTGATTCCTCTTCGGATACGCAGTATTTT	CATSDSSSDTQYF
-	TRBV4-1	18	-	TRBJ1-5	TGCGCCAGCAGCCAAGCCCCGGGCCGCCAGGGCGGGGTTCAGCCCCAGCATTTT	CASSQAPGRQGGVQPQHF
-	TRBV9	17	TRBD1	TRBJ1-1	TGTGCCAGCAGCGTAGGCCCCCCCCCTACAGGGGGCTCTGAAGCTTTCTTT	CASSVGPPPTGGSEAFF
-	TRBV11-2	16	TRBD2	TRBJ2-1	TGTGCCAGCAGCCCTACTAGCGTCAGCTCCTACAATGAGCAGTTCTTC	CASSPTSVSSYNEQFF
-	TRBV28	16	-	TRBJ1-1	TGTGCCAGCAGCTCCCTTCTCAGGCCCTCGGGGACTGAAGCTTTCTTT	CASSSLLRPSGTEAFF
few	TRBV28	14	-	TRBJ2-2	TGTGCCAGCACCGGGACTCCGCGGGGCGGGGAGCTGTTTTTT	CASTGTPRGGELFF
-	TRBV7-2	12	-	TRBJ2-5	TGTGCCAGCAGCTCGTACCAAGAGACCCAGTACTTC	CASSSYQETQYF
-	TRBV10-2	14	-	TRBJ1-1	TGCGCCAGCAGTGAGTCGACGGGGGACACTGAAGCTTTCTTT	CASSESTGDTEAFF
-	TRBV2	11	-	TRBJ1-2	TGTGCCAGCAGCAACAGGGTTTTCTACACCTTC	CASSNRVFYTF
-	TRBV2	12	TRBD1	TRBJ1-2	TGTGCCAGCGGACAGGGGGTCTATGGCTACACCTTC	CASGQGVYGYTF
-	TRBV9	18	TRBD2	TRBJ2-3	TGTGCCAGCAGCGCGGGACTAGCGGGAGGGCGGGGCACAGATACGCAGTATTTT	CASSAGLAGGRGTDTQYF
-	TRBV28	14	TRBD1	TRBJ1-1	TGTGCCAGCAAATTACAGGGGATGAACACTGAAGCTTTCTTT	CASKLQGMNTEAFF
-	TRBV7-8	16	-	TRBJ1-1	TGTGCCAGCAGCTGGGCCCCCAGGACAGCGAACACTGAAGCTTTCTTT	CASSWAPRTANTEAFF
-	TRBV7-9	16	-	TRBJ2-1	TGTGCCAGCAGCTTATTCCCGGGAGTCATAGGGAATGAGCAGTTCTTC	CASSLFPGVIGNEQFF
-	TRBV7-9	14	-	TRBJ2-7	TGTGCCAGCAGCTTACGGGCGGGTCCCTACGAGCAGTACTTC	CASSLRAGPYEQYF
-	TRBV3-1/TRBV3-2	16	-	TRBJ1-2	TGTGCCAGCAGCCAAGTACCGACCCTACGGGGCTATGGCTACACCTTC	CASSQVPTLRGYGYTF
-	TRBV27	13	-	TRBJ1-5	TGTGCCAGCAGTTGGGACACAGGGCAGCCCCAGCATTTT	CASSWDTGQPQHF
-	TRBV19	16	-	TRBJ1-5	TGTGCCAGTAGTATGGAGGCACGGTCATCCAATCAGCCCCAGCATTTT	CASSMEARSSNQPQHF
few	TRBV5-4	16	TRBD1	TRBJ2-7	TGTGCCAGCAGCTTGGCGGGGACAGCTAATACCTACGAGCAGTACTTC	CASSLAGTANTYEQYF
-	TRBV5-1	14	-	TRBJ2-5	TGCGCCAGCAGCCTGGTTGGGGGGATGGAGACCCAGTACTTC	CASSLVGGMETQYF
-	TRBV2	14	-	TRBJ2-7	TGTGCCAGCATCTGGGGGGTGAACTCCTACGAGCAGTACTTC	CASIWGVNSYEQYF
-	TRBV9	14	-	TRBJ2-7	TGTGCCAGCAGCGTAGATAAGTTAGCGTACGAGCAGTACTTC	CASSVDKLAYEQYF
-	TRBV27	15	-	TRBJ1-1	TGTGCCAGCAGTTTAGACCGGGGGGCGGTCACTGAAGCTTTCTTT	CASSLDRGAVTEAFF
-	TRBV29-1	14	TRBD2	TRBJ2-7	TGCAGCGTTGAATTAGCGGGCAACGATTACGAGCAGTACTTC	CSVELAGNDYEQYF
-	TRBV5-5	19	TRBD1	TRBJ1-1	TGTGCCAGCAGCTTGTCCAGGGGGACCACAGGGGCTCCGAACACTGAAGCTTTCTTT	CASSLSRGTTGAPNTEAFF
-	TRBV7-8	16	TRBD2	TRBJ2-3	TGTGCCAGCAGCCTCGGACTAGCGGGAGTAGCGAATACGCAGTATTTT	CASSLGLAGVANTQYF
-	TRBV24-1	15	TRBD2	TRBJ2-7	TGTGCCACCAGTGATACGAGCAGCGGGAGTGGTGAGCAGTACTTC	CATSDTSSGSGEQYF
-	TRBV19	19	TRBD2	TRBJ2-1	TGTGCCAGTAGGACTAGCGGGAGGGGGAGATATGGCTCCTACAATGAGCAGTTCTTC	CASRTSGRGRYGSYNEQFF
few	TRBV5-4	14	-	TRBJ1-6	TGTGCCAGCAGAGTTCAGGGGACTAATTCACCCCTCCACTTT	CASRVQGTNSPLHF
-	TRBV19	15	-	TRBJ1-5	TGTGCCAGTAGAGATACCGGGACACGCAATCAGCCCCAGCATTTT	CASRDTGTRNQPQHF